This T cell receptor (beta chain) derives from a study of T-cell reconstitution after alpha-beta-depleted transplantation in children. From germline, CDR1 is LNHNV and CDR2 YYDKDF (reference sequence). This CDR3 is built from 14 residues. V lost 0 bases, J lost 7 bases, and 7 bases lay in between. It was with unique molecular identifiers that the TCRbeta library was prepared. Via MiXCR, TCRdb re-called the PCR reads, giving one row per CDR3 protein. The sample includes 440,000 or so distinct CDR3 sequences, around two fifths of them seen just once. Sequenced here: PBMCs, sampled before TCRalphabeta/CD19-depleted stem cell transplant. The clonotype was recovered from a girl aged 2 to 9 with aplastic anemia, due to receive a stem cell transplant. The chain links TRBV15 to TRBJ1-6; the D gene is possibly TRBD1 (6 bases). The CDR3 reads CATSRDRGNSPLHF. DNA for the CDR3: TGTGCCACCAGCAGAGACAGGGGAAATTCACCCCTCCACTTT.